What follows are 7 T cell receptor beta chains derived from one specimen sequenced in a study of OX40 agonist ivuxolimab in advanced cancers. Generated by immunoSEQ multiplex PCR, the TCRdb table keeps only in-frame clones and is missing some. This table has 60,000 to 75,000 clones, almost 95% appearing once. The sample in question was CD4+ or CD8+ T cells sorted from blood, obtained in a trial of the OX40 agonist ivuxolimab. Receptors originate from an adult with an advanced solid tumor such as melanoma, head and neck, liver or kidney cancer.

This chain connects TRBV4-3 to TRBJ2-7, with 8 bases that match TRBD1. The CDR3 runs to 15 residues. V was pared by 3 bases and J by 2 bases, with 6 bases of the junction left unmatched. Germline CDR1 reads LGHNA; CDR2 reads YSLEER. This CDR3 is CASSHRQGITYEQYF. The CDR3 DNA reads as TGCGCCAGCAGCCACCGACAGGGGATTACCTACGAGCAGTACTTC.

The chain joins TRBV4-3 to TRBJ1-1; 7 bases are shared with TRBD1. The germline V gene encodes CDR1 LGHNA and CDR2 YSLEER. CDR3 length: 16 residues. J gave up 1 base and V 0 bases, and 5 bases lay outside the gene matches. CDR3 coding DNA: TGCGCCAGCAGCCAAGATTGGACAGGCTCGAACACTGAAGCTTTCTTT. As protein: CASSQDWTGSNTEAFF.

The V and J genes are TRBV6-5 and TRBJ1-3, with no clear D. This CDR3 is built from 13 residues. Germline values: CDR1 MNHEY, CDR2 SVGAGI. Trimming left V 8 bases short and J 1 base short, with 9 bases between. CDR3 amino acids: CASGYGSGNTIYF. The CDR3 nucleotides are TGTGCCAGCGGCTACGGGTCTGGAAACACCATATATTTT.

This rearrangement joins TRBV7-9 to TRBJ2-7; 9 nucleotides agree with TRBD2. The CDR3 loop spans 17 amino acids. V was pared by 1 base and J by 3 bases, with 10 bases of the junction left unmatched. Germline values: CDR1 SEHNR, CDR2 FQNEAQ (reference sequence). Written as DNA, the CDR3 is TGTGCCAGCAGCTTAGTTCCTAGCGGGGAGGCGGGCTACGAGCAGTACTTC. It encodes CASSLVPSGEAGYEQYF.

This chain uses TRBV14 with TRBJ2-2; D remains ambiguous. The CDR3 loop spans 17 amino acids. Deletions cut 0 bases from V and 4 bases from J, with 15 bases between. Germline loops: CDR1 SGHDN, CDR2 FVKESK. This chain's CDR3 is CASSQDSWRSTTGELFF. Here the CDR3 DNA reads TGTGCCAGCAGCCAAGATAGTTGGCGGAGCACCACCGGGGAGCTGTTTTTT.

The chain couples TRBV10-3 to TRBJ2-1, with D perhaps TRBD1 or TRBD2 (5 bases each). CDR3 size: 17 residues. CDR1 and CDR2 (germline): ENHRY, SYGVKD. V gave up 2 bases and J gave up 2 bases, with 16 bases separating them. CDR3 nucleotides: TGTGCCATCAGTGAGCCCACCGGGACCACCCCCTACAATGAGCAGTTCTTC. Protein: CAISEPTGTTPYNEQFF.

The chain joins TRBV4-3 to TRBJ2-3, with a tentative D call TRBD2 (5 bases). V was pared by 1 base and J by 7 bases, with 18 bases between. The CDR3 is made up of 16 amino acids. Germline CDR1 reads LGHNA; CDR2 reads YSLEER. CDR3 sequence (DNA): TGCGCCAGCAGCCAAGTGGGCGGGCAGGAGAGTAATACGCAGTATTTT. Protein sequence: CASSQVGGQESNTQYF.